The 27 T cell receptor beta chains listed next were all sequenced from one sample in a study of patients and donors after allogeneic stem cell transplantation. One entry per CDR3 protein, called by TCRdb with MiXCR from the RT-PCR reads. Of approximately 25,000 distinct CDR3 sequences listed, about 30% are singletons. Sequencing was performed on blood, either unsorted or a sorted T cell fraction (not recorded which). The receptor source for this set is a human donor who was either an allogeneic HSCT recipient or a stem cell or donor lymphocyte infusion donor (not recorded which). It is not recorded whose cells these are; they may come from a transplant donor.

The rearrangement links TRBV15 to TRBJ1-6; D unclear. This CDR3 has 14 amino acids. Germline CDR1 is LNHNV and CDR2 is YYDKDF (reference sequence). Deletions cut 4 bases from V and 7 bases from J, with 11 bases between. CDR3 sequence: CATSTLLLNSPLHF. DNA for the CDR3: TGTGCCACCAGCACTCTACTATTAAATTCACCCCTCCACTTT.

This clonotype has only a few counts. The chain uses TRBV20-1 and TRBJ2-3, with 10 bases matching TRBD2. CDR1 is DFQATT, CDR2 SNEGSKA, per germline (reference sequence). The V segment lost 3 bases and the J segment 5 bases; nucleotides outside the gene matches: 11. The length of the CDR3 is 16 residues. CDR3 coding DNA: TGCAGTGCTAGGAGGGAGCGGGGGGGCCTGAAAGATACGCAGTATTTT. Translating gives CSARRERGGLKDTQYF.

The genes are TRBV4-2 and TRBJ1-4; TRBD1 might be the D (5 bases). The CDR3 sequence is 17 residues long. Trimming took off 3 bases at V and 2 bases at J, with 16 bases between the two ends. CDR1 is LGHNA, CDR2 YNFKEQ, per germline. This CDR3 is CASSHEGRRWTNEKLFF. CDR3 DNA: TGTGCCAGCAGCCATGAGGGGCGGCGCTGGACTAATGAAAAACTGTTTTTT.

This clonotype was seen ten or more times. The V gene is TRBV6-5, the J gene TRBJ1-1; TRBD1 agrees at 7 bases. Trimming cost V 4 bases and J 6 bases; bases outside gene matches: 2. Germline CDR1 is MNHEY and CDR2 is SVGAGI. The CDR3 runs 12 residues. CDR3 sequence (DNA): TGTGCCAGCAGTTTGCAGGGGGCTGAAGCTTTCTTT. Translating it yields CASSLQGAEAFF.

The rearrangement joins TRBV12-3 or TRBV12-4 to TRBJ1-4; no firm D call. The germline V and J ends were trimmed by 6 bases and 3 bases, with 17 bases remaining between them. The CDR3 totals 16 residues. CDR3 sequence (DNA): TGTGCCAGCAGCCCTGTCTGGATGGTACCTAATGAAAAACTGTTTTTT. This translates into CASSPVWMVPNEKLFF.

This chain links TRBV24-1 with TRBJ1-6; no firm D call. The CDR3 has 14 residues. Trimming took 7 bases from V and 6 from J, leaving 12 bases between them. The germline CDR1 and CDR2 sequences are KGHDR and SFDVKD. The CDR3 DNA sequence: TGTGCCACCAGCTCCAAGCGCGCTAATTCACCCCTCCACTTT. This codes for CATSSKRANSPLHF.

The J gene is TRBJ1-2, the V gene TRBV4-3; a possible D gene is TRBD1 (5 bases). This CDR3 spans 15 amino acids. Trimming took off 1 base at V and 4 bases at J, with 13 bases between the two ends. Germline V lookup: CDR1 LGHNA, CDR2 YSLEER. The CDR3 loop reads CASSQAMGGSYGYTF. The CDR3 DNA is TGCGCCAGCAGCCAAGCTATGGGGGGAAGCTATGGCTACACCTTC.

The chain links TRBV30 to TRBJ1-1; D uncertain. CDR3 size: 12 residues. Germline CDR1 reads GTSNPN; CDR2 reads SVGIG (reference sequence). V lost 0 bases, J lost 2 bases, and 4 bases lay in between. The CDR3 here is CAWSVRNTEAFF. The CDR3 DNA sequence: TGTGCCTGGAGTGTAAGAAACACTGAAGCTTTCTTT.

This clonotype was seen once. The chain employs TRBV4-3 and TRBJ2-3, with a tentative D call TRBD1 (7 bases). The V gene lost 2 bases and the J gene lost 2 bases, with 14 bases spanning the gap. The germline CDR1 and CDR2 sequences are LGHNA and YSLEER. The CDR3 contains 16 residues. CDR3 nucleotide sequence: TGCGCCAGCAGCCAACTAACAGGGGAGGACACAGATACGCAGTATTTT. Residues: CASSQLTGEDTDTQYF.

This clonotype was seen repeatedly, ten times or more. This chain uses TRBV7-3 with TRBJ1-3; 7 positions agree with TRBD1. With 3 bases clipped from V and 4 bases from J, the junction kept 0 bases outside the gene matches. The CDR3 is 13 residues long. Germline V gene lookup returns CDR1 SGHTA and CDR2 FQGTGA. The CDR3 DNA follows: TGTGCCAGCAGCTTGGACAGGGGAAACACCATATATTTT. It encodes CASSLDRGNTIYF.

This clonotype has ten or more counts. The chain's CDR3 is CASSQTRDSGNTIYF. Written as DNA, the CDR3 is TGTGCCAGCTCACAAACCCGGGACAGCGGAAACACCATATATTTT. The chain employs TRBV18 and TRBJ1-3; 7 bases are a match to TRBD1. The CDR3 loop spans 15 amino acids. V shed 4 bases, J shed 4 bases, and the junction held 7 bases outside the gene matches. CDR1 and CDR2 from the germline V gene are KGHSH and LQKENI.

The CDR3 spells CSVESRSNENIQYF. CDR3 DNA: TGCAGCGTTGAAAGTCGGAGCAACGAAAACATTCAGTACTTC. The rearrangement joins TRBV29-1 to TRBJ2-4, with D hard to call. This CDR3 comprises 14 residues. The germline gives CDR1 SQVTM, CDR2 ANQGSEA. Deletions cut 2 bases from V and 5 bases from J, with 13 bases between.

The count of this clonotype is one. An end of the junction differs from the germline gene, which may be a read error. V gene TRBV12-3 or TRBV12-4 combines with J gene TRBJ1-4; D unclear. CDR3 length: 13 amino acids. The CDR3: CASSLGVNEKLIF. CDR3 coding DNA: TGTGCCAGCAGTTTAGGGGTTAATGAAAAACTGATTTTT.

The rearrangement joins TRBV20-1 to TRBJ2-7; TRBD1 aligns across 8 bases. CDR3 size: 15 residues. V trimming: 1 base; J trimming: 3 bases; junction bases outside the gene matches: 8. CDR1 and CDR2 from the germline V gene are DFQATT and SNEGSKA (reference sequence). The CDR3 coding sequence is TGCAGTGCTAGAGCTTGGACAGGGTTAGGCTACGAGCAGTACGTC. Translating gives CSARAWTGLGYEQYV.

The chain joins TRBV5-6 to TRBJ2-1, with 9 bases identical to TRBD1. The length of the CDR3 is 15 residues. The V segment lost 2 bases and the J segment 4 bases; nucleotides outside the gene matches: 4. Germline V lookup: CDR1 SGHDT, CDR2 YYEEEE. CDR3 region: CASSFSQGAYNEQFF. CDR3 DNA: TGTGCCAGCAGCTTTTCACAGGGGGCGTACAATGAGCAGTTCTTC.

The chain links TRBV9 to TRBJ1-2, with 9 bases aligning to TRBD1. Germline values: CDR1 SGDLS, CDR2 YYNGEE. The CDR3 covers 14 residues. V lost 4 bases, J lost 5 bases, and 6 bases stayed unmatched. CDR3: CASSQQGAEYGYTF. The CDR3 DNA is TGTGCCAGCAGCCAACAGGGGGCAGAGTATGGCTACACCTTC. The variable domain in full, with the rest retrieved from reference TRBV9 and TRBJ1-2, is DSGVTQTPKHLITATGQRVTLRCSPRSGDLSVYWYQQSLDQGLQFLIQYYNGEERAKGNILERFSAQQFPDLHSELNLSSLELGDSALYFCASSQQGAEYGYTFGSGTRLTVV.

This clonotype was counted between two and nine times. The CDR3 here is CASSVLPSAYNSPLHF. The CDR3 nucleotides read TGTGCCAGCAGCGTACTACCGTCCGCCTATAATTCACCCCTCCACTTT. This chain uses TRBV9 with TRBJ1-6; D remains ambiguous. Trimming pared 1 base from V and 2 bases from J, leaving 10 bases between. Germline-derived CDR1 and CDR2 are SGDLS and YYNGEE. This CDR3 comprises 16 residues.

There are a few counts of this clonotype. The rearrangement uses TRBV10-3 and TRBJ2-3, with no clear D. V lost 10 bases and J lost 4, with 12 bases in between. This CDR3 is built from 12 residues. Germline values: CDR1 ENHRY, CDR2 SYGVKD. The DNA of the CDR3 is TGTGCCACCCGACTGAGCCCAGATACGCAGTATTTT. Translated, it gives CATRLSPDTQYF.

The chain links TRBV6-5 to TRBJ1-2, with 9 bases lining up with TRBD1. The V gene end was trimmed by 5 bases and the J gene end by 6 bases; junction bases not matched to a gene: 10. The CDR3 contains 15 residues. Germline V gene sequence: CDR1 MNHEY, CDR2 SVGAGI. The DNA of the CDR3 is TGTGCCAGCAGTGGCTTGGGGACAGGGTCTGATGGCTACACCTTC. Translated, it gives CASSGLGTGSDGYTF.

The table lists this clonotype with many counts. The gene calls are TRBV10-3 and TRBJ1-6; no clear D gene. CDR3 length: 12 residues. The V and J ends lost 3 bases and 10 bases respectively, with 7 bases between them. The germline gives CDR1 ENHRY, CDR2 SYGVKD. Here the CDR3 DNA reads TGTGCCATCAGTGAAACGCGATCACCCCTCCACTTT. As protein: CAISETRSPLHF.

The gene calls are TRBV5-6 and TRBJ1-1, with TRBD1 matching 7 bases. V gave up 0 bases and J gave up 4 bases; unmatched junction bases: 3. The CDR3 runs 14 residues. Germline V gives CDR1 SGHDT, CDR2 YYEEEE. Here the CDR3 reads CASSLGRGITEAFF. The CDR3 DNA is TGTGCCAGCAGCTTGGGCAGGGGGATCACTGAAGCTTTCTTT.

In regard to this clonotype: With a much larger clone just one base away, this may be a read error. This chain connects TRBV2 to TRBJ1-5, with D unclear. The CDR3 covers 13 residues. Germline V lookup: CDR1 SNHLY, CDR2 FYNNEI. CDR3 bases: TGTGCCAACAGTACCGAGACTTATCAGCCCCAGCATTTT. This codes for CANSTETYQPQHF.

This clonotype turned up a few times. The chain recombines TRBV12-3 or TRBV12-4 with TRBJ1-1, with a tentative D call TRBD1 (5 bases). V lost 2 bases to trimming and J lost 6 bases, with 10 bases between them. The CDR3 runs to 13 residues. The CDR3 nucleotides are TGTGCCAGCAGTTTATGGCAGGGAGCTGAAGCTTTCTTT. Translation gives CASSLWQGAEAFF.

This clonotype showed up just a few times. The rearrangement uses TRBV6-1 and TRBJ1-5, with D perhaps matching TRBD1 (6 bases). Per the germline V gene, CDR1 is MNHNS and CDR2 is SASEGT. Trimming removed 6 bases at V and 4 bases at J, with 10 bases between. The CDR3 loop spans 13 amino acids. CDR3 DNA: TGTGCCAGCAGGGGACAACCTAATCAGCCCCAGCATTTT. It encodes CASRGQPNQPQHF.

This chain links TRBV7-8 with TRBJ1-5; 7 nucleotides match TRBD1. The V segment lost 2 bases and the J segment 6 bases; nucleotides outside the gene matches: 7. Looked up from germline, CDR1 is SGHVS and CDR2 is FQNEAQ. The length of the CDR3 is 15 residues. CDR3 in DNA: TGTGCCAGCAGCTTAACAGGGGCGCGGGTTCAGCCCCAGCATTTT. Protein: CASSLTGARVQPQHF.

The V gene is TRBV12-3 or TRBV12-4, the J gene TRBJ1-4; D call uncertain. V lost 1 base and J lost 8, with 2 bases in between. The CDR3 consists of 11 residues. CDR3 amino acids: CASSLGEKLFF. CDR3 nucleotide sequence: TGTGCCAGCAGTTTAGGCGAAAAACTGTTTTTT.

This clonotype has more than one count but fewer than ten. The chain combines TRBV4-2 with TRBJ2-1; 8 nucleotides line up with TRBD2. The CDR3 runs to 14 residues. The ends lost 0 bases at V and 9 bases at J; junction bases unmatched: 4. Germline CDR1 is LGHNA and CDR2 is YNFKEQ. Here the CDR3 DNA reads TGTGCCAGCAGCCAAGAAGTAGCGGGGTTTGAGCAGTTCTTC. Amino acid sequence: CASSQEVAGFEQFF.